This T cell receptor (beta chain) was profiled in a study of T cell clones after liver transplantation. Study details: TCRbeta sequencing after a pre-transplant mixed lymphocyte reaction identified graft-donor-reactive clones, later tracked in post-transplant blood.

About this clone: Its target is unknown.

The CDR3 runs to 14 residues. Trimming stripped 4 bases from V and 1 base from J, with 11 bases between. Germline loops: CDR1 SGHRS, CDR2 YFSETQ. Study-wide results and limits: These preliminary findings come from unstandardized post-transplant sampling times.

Libraries were prepared by immunoSEQ multiplex PCR; TCRdb keeps only in-frame clonotypes and omits some of them. Counted here are some 75,000 clones, over 70% occurring once; the ten biggest clones make up about 0.63%. V gene TRBV5-1 combines with J gene TRBJ1-1; D gene unclear. The sample was CD4+ T cells from blood, taken before liver transplant. This sequence originates from a human donor who received a liver transplant. This CDR3 reads CASSPSIGNTEAFF. Written as DNA, the CDR3 is TGCGCCAGCAGCCCCTCGATTGGGAACACTGAAGCTTTCTTT. The whole variable domain, remainder taken from reference TRBV5-1 and TRBJ1-1, is KAGVTQTPRYLIKTRGQQVTLSCSPISGHRSVSWYQQTPGQGLQFLFEYFSETQRNKGNFPGRFSGRQFSNSRSEMNVSTLELGDSALYLCASSPSIGNTEAFFGQGTRLTVV.